This T cell receptor (beta chain) appears in the sequencing data of a study of T cell repertoires in ileal Crohn's disease. Study-level findings and limits: Endoscopy was done a median around 7.5 months after surgery. Sorted CD8 T cells held more high-frequency clones than CD4.

Time point indicated: neoterminal ileum biopsy at postoperative endoscopy, about 6 months after surgery. Adults with ileal or ileocolonic Crohn's disease and an indication for resection were eligible. Details on this clone: No antigen is known for it.

Clones were read by immunoSEQ multiplex PCR, and TCRdb kept only the in-frame ones, dropping some. This repertoire shows some 16,000 clones, 55% to 85% found once; its top ten account for roughly 4%. Sequenced input: ileal tissue. The clonotype was recovered from an adult with Crohn's disease.

The CDR3 DNA reads as TGTGCCAGCAGCGTAGAGTCGAGCGGAGGATCACCCCTCCACTTT. Translating gives CASSVESSGGSPLHF. This chain uses TRBV9 with TRBJ1-6; no clear D gene. In germline, CDR1 is SGDLS, CDR2 YYNGEE. This CDR3 is 15 amino acids long. The ends were cut back, 0 bases at V and 10 bases at J, with 14 bases in the middle.